This T cell receptor beta chain was captured by sequencing in a study of T cells after yellow fever vaccination. Study in general: Libraries from low-cell-number fractions were prepared with the SMART-Seq v4 Ultra Low Input RNA kit. General observations from the study: Clonotypes appearing in both CD4 and CD8 compartments existed, and their share was small.

A remark on this clonotype: The antigen is undetermined.

Template-switching 5'RACE yielded the TCR cDNA; a universal primer site and UMIs were added in the process. TCRdb reprocessed the 5' RACE reads with MiXCR, giving one entry per CDR3 protein. The repertoire has roughly 400,000 distinct CDR3 sequences, around 19% of them found once; the top ten carry 15% to 20%. CDR3 length: 11 residues. Trimming took 5 bases from V and 7 from J, leaving 7 bases between them. Germline values: CDR1 SEHNR, CDR2 FQNEAQ (reference sequence). The clonotype originates from a young man who received the YFV17D yellow fever vaccine. The source material was PBMCs, sampled before the yellow fever booster vaccination. J is TRBJ2-3 and V is TRBV7-9; D is ambiguous. The CDR3 bases are TGTGCCAGCAGCCTCATGAATACGCAGTATTTT. This codes for CASSLMNTQYF.